One TCR beta chain is described in this entry. CDR3 length: 13 amino acids. With 6 bases removed from V and 4 bases from J, the gap between germline ends came to 10 bases. Germline V CDR1 and CDR2: LGHNT, FRNRAP. This entry is derived from a study of blood T cell repertoires in COVID-19. Study-wide context: PBMCs, B-cell-depleted T cells, or T cells provided the cDNA or gDNA that made up the material.

In the original analysis: Reference gene primer amplification gave estimated nucleated cell counts. Libraries were prepared by immunoSEQ multiplex PCR; TCRdb keeps only in-frame clonotypes and omits some of them. Clonal size and the V and J genes are those of that table, whereas D and trimming came from the DNA. The sample contains approximately 94,000 clones, about 83% of which appear only once. Sequenced sample: peripheral blood. The sequence came from a human donor in a cohort sampled during active COVID-19. The chain employs TRBV12-5 and TRBJ1-5; no clear D gene. The CDR3 nucleotides are TGTGCTAGTGGCAACCAGATGAATCAGCCCCAGCATTTT. This codes for CASGNQMNQPQHF.